These 16 T cell receptor beta chains came from one sample sequenced in a study of T cell repertoires and Cas9 in healthy adults. Assay used: immunoSEQ multiplex PCR; TCRdb lists only in-frame clones, some missing. The sample has some 15,000 clones; roughly 89% are singletons. Input material: Tregs (CD4+, CD25+, CD127-, CD137-, CD154-) from PBMCs; culture status not recorded. Receptor source: a human donor in good health.

The V call is TRBV27, the J call TRBJ1-2; 8 bases fit TRBD1. V lost 6 bases, J lost 4 bases, and 4 bases stayed unmatched. This CDR3 spans 13 amino acids. Germline V lookup: CDR1 MNHEY, CDR2 SMNVEV (reference sequence). The CDR3 DNA is TGTGCCAGCAGACCGACAGGGGTCTATGGCTACACCTTC. Amino acid sequence: CASRPTGVYGYTF.

The CDR3 DNA follows: TGTGCCAGCAGCCCCCGCCGCCCAGATACGCAGTATTTT. Translated, it gives CASSPRRPDTQYF. The rearrangement uses TRBV7-2 and TRBJ2-3; no reliable D call. Germline V lookup: CDR1 SGHTA, CDR2 FQGNSA. This CDR3 region has 13 residues. The V and J ends lost 5 bases and 4 bases respectively, with 10 bases between them.

The V gene is TRBV15, the J gene TRBJ2-6; D possibly corresponds to TRBD2 (6 bases). The germline gives CDR1 LNHNV, CDR2 YYDKDF (reference sequence). V was cut by 4 bases and J by 4 bases, with 11 bases left in between. There are 15 residues in the CDR3. This CDR3 reads CATSIGGSGANVLTF. CDR3 nucleotide sequence: TGTGCCACCAGCATAGGAGGGTCCGGGGCCAACGTCCTGACTTTC.

This clone was seen only once. V and J are TRBV7-9 and TRBJ2-7; tentatively, D is TRBD2 (5 bases). The germline V gene has CDR1 SEHNR and CDR2 FQNEAQ (reference sequence). V lost 5 bases to trimming and J lost 5 bases, with 13 bases between them. CDR3 length: 13 amino acids. CDR3 region: CASSLLAPHEQYV. CDR3 nucleotide sequence: TGTGCCAGCAGCCTCCTAGCCCCCCACGAGCAGTACGTC.

The chain links TRBV27 to TRBJ2-5, with 9 bases matching TRBD1. There are 17 residues in the CDR3. Unmatched junction bases numbered 15, after V lost 5 bases and J lost 5 bases. The germline V gene has CDR1 MNHEY and CDR2 SMNVEV (reference sequence). The CDR3: CASSARFTGTGHETQYF. CDR3 nucleotides: TGTGCCAGCAGTGCGCGATTCACCGGGACAGGGCACGAGACCCAGTACTTC.

The table lists this clone with a few counts. This chain links TRBV2 with TRBJ2-7, with D perhaps matching TRBD2 (6 bases). Trimming pared 1 base from V and 6 bases from J, leaving 10 bases between. The germline CDR1 and CDR2 sequences are SNHLY and FYNNEI. CDR3 length: 13 residues. CDR3: CASSEGGGTEQYV. CDR3 sequence (DNA): TGTGCCAGCAGTGAAGGTGGAGGGACCGAGCAGTACGTC.

The gene calls are TRBV30 and TRBJ1-5, with 9 bases lining up with TRBD1. The trim removed 2 bases at V and 4 bases at J, leaving 3 bases unmatched. The CDR3 has 14 residues. The germline CDR1 and CDR2 sequences are GTSNPN and SVGIG (reference sequence). The CDR3 DNA sequence: TGTGCCTGGAGTCCCGGACAGGGGAATCAGCCCCAGCATTTT. Translation gives CAWSPGQGNQPQHF.

This clone was counted a single time. The chain uses TRBV2 and TRBJ2-7; D is perhaps TRBD2 (7 bases). The CDR3 covers 12 residues. V was pared by 6 bases and J by 4 bases, with 10 bases between. The germline V gene has CDR1 SNHLY and CDR2 FYNNEI. CDR3 sequence: CASRRGGYEQYV. CDR3 in DNA: TGTGCCAGCAGAAGGGGGGGTTACGAGCAGTACGTC.

This chain joins TRBV7-2 and TRBJ2-5; D may correspond to TRBD1 or TRBD2 (6 bases each). CDR1 is SGHTA and CDR2 is FQGNSA in the germline V gene. The V end was cut by 0 bases, the J end by 3 bases, with 8 bases between. CDR3 size: 14 residues. The CDR3 region has the DNA TGTGCCAGCAGCTTAGCAGGGGGGAAAGAGACCCAGTACTTC. This gives the protein CASSLAGGKETQYF.

The V gene is TRBV5-1, the J gene TRBJ2-3; 9 bases map to TRBD2. The CDR3 covers 15 residues. Germline CDR1 is SGHRS and CDR2 is YFSETQ. V trimming: 6 bases; J trimming: 2 bases; junction bases outside the gene matches: 7. Here the CDR3 reads CASTPGTSLTDTQYF. In DNA form, the CDR3 reads TGCGCCAGCACCCCAGGGACTAGCCTCACAGATACGCAGTATTTT.

V is TRBV10-3 and J is TRBJ1-5, with D possibly matching TRBD1 (5 bases). The germline V gene has CDR1 ENHRY and CDR2 SYGVKD. CDR3 length: 14 residues. Between the trimmed V and J ends, which lost 2 bases and 6 bases, there was a span of 11 bases. The CDR3 sequence is CAISESTGPQPQHF. The CDR3 DNA sequence: TGTGCCATCAGTGAGAGCACAGGCCCTCAGCCCCAGCATTTT.

The CDR3 loop is CASIGRTGHTGELFF. CDR3 DNA sequence: TGTGCCAGCATTGGGAGGACAGGGCACACCGGGGAGCTGTTTTTT. The chain joins TRBV7-9 to TRBJ2-2; 8 bases align to TRBD1. The CDR3 is 15 residues long. J was trimmed by 3 bases and V by 7 bases; bases with no gene match: 7. Germline V gene sequence: CDR1 SEHNR, CDR2 FQNEAQ (reference sequence). The full variable domain, with the rest looked up from reference TRBV7-9 and TRBJ2-2, is DTGVSQNPRHKITKRGQNVTFRCDPISEHNRLYWYRQTLGQGPEFLTYFQNEAQLEKSRLLSDRFSAERPKGSFSTLEIQRTEQGDSAMYLCASIGRTGHTGELFFGEGSRLTVL.

The J gene is TRBJ1-1, the V gene TRBV5-1, with 10 bases identical to TRBD1. The length of the CDR3 is 15 residues. The germline CDR1 and CDR2 sequences are SGHRS and YFSETQ. The V segment lost 2 bases and the J segment 1 base; nucleotides outside the gene matches: 2. In DNA, the CDR3 is TGCGCCAGCAGCTTCCGACAGGGGGCGAACACTGAAGCTTTCTTT. Translated, it gives CASSFRQGANTEAFF.

The J gene is TRBJ1-5, the V gene TRBV2; no definite D call. The CDR3 runs to 13 residues. V lost 7 bases, J lost 6 bases, and 13 bases lay in between. CDR1 is SNHLY and CDR2 is FYNNEI in the germline V gene. CDR3 region: CASTTTYGQPQHF. Here the CDR3 DNA reads TGTGCCAGCACCACAACCTACGGTCAGCCCCAGCATTTT. Based on the CDR3 plus reference TRBV2 and TRBJ1-5, the full variable domain is EPEVTQTPSHQVTQMGQEVILRCVPISNHLYFYWYRQILGQKVEFLVSFYNNEISEKSEIFDDQFSVERPDGSNFTLKIRSTKLEDSAMYFCASTTTYGQPQHFGDGTRLSIL.

This clone appeared a few times. This chain links TRBV19 with TRBJ2-7; unclear D gene. This CDR3 comprises 11 residues. Germline V gives CDR1 LNHDA, CDR2 SQIVND (reference sequence). Trimming cost V 4 bases and J 6 bases, with 7 bases left between them. CDR3 coding DNA: TGTGCCAGTAGTAATAAGTCCGAGCAGTACGTC. The encoded protein is CASSNKSEQYV.

J is TRBJ2-7 and V is TRBV6-1, with 10 bases fitting TRBD1. CDR1 and CDR2 (germline): MNHNS, SASEGT. CDR3 size: 14 residues. V lost 6 bases to trimming and J lost 3 bases; unmatched junction nucleotides: 5. The CDR3 DNA follows: TGTGCCAGCAGAAGGGACAGGGGAAGCTACGAGCAGTACTTC. It specifies CASRRDRGSYEQYF.